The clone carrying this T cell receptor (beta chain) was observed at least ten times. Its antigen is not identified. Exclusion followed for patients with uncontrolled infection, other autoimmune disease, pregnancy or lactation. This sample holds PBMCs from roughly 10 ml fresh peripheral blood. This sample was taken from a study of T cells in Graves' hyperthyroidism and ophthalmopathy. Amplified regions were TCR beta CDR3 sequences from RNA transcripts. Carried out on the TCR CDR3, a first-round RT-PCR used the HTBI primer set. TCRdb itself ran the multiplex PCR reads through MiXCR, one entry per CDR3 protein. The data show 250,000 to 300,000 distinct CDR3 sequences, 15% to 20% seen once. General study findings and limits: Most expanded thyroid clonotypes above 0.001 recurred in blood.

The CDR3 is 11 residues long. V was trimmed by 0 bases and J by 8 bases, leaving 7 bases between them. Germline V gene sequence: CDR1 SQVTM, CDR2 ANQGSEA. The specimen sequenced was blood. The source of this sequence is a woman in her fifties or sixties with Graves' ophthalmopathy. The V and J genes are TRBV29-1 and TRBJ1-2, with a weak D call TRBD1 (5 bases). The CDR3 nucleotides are TGCAGCGTTGAAGATAGGGGAGGCTACACCTTC. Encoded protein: CSVEDRGGYTF.